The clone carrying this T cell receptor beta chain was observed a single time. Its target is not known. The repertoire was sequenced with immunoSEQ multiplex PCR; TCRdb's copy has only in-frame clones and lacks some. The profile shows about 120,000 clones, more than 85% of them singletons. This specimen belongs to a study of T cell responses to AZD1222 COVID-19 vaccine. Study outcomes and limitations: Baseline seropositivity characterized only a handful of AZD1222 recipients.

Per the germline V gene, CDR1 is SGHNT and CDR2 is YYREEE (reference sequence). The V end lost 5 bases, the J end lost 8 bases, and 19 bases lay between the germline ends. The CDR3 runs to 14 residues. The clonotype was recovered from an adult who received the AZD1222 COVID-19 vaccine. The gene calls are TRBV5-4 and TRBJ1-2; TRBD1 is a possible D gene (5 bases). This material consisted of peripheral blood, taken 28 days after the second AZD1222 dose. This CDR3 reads CASSVVKGVGGYTF. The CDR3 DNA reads TGTGCCAGCAGTGTAGTGAAAGGGGTGGGCGGCTACACCTTC.